This entry is about one T cell receptor beta chain. The antigen is unknown. This may be a read error: a much more frequent sequence differs by one nucleotide. The V gene's germline CDR1 is MNHNS and CDR2 SASEGT. This CDR3 region has 12 residues. These data are taken from a study of glioma-infiltrating T cells. The study, taken as a whole, reports: Tissue-blood divergence was below expectation in non-neoplastic patients, above in gliomas.

Amplification of TCR alpha and beta CDR3 regions from RNA used iRepertoire nested multiplex PCR. Tissue mRNA or PBMC total RNA, about 85-400 ng, went into one-step reverse transcription and amplification. TCRdb called the multiplex PCR reads again in MiXCR, with one record for every CDR3 protein. The table includes about 140,000 distinct CDR3 sequences, approximately 39% detected once. The TCR was taken from a human donor with low-grade glioma or glioblastoma, undergoing nonglioma brain surgery, or in good health (not recorded which). This chain uses TRBV6-1 with TRBJ2-3; D is undetermined. The material sequenced was glioma tissue, nonneoplastic brain tissue, or PBMCs (not recorded which). The CDR3 loop is CANSEAGDTQYF. CDR3 sequence (DNA): TGTGCCAACAGTGAAGCTGGGGATACGCAGTATTTT.